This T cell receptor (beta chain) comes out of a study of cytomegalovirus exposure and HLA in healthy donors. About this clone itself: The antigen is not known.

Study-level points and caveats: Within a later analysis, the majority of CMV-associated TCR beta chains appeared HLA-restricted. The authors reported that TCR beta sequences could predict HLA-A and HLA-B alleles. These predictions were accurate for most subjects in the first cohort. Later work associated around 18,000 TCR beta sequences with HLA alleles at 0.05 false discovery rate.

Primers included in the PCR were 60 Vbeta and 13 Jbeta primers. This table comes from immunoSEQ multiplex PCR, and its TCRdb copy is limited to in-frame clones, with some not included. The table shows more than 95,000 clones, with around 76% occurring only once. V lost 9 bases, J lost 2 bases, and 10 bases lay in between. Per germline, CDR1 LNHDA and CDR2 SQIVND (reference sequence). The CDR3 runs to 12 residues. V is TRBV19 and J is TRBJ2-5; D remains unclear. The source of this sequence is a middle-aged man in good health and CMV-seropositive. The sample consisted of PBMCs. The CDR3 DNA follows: TGTGCCAGGCCTCAGGTACAAGAGACCCAGTACTTC. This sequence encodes CARPQVQETQYF. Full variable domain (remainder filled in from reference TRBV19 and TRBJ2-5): DGGITQSPKYLFRKEGQNVTLSCEQNLNHDAMYWYRQDPGQGLRLIYYSQIVNDFQKGDIAEGYSVSREKKESFPLTVTSAQKNPTAFYLCARPQVQETQYFGPGTRLLVL.